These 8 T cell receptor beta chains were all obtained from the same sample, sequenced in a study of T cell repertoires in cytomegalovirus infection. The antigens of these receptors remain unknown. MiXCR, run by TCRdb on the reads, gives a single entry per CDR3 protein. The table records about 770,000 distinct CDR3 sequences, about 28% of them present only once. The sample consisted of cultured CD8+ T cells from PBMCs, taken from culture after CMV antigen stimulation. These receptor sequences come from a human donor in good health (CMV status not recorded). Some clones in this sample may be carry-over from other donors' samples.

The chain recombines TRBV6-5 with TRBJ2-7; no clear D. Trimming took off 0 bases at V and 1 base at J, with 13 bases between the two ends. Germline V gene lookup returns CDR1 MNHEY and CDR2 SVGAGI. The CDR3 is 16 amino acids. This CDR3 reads CASSYSEAEISYEQYF. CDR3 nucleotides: TGTGCCAGCAGTTACTCCGAGGCCGAGATTTCCTACGAGCAGTACTTC.

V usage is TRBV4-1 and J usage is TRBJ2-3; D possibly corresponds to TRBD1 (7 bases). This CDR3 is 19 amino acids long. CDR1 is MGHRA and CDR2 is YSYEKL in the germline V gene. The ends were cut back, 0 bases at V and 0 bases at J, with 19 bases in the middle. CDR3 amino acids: CASSQEGAGGILSTDTQYF. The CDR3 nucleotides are TGCGCCAGCAGCCAAGAGGGCGCAGGGGGGATCCTTAGCACAGATACGCAGTATTTT.

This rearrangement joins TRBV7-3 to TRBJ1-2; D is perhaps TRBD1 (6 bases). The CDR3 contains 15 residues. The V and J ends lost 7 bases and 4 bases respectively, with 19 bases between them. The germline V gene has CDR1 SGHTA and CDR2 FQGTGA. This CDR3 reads CASNDPQGTAYGYTF. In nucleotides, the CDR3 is TGTGCCAGCAACGACCCACAGGGCACGGCCTATGGCTACACCTTC.

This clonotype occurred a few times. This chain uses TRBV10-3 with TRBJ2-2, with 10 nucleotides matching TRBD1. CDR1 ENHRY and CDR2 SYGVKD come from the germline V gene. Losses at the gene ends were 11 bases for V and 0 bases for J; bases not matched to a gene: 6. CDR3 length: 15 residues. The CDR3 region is CAVDRGATNTGELFF. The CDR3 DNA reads TGTGCCGTGGACAGGGGGGCTACGAACACCGGGGAGCTGTTTTTT.

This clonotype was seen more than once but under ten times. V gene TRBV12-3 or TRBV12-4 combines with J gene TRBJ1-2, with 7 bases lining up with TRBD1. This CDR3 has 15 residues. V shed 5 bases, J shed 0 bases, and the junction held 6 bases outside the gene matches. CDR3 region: CASSPWDSPNYGYTF. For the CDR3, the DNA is TGTGCCAGCAGTCCCTGGGACAGCCCTAACTATGGCTACACCTTC.

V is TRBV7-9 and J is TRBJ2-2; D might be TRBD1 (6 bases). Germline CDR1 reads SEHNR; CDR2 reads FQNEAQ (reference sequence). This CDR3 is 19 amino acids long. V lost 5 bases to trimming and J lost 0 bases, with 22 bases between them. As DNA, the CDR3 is TGTGCCAGCAGCCCCACGTCTCAATTACAGGGCCCGAACACCGGGGAGCTGTTTTTT. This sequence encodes CASSPTSQLQGPNTGELFF.

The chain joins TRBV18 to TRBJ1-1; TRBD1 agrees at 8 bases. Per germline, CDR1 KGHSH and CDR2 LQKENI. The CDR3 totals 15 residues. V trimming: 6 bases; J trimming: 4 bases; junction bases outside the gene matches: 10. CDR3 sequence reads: CASSSRDRKGTEAFF. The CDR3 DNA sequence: TGTGCCAGCTCCTCCCGGGACAGGAAGGGCACTGAAGCTTTCTTT.

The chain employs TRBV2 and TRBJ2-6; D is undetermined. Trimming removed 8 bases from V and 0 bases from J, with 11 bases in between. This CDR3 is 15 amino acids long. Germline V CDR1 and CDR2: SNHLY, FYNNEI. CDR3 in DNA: TGTGCCAGCCTCGGCAGGAGCTCTGGGGCCAACGTCCTGACTTTC. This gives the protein CASLGRSSGANVLTF. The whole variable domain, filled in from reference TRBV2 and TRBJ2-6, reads EPEVTQTPSHQVTQMGQEVILRCVPISNHLYFYWYRQILGQKVEFLVSFYNNEISEKSEIFDDQFSVERPDGSNFTLKIRSTKLEDSAMYFCASLGRSSGANVLTFGAGSRLTVL.